The T cell receptor beta chain described here comes from a study of shared clonotypes between healthy human individuals. Assay: immunoSEQ multiplex PCR; the TCRdb copy retains only in-frame clones and omits some. The sample yields approximately 350,000 clones, 74% seen once. This CDR3 is built from 18 residues. Looked up from germline, CDR1 is SGHTA and CDR2 is FQGNSA. With 3 bases clipped from V and 2 bases from J, the junction kept 10 bases outside the gene matches. This TCR was recovered from a man in his thirties or forties in good health. This chain connects TRBV7-2 to TRBJ1-2, with TRBD1 matching 12 bases. The sample comprised memory CD4+ T cells sorted from blood. Subset noted: CD45RA-negative fraction. As DNA, the CDR3 is TGTGCCAGCAGCTTGGTGCCGGGACAGGGGGCCAGGAACTATGGCTACACCTTC. It yields the protein CASSLVPGQGARNYGYTF.